A selection of T cell receptor beta chains follows, all from one sample in a study of shared clonotypes between healthy human individuals. Assay used: immunoSEQ multiplex PCR; TCRdb lists only in-frame clones, some missing. The top ten hold approximately 1% of the sample, which has about 1.5 million clones, roughly 95% seen once. The sequenced material came from naive CD4+ T cells sorted from blood. These receptors were taken from a man under 40 in good health. CDR3s include the opening cysteine and the closing phenylalanine or tryptophan. The order of the fields is D gene, clone size, V gene, J gene, CDR3 protein, CDR3 DNA. The D gene is left open where the match is weak. The size entry is marked missing in some rows and otherwise reads once, few, many or a size class.

d_gene: TRBD1; abundance: NA; v_gene: TRBV11-2; j_gene: TRBJ2-3; CDR3aa: CASSFTGTAPYF; CDR3nt: TGTGCCAGCAGCTTTACCGGGACAGCACCGTATTTT
d_gene: NA; abundance: NA; v_gene: TRBV15; j_gene: TRBJ1-1; CDR3aa: CATSSKTTGVTEAFF; CDR3nt: TGTGCCACCAGCAGCAAAACGACCGGGGTAACTGAAGCTTTCTTT
d_gene: NA; abundance: NA; v_gene: TRBV20-1; j_gene: TRBJ2-7; CDR3aa: CSGERPYEQYF; CDR3nt: TGCAGTGGGGAGCGGCCCTACGAGCAGTACTTC
d_gene: TRBD1; abundance: NA; v_gene: TRBV19; j_gene: TRBJ2-2; CDR3aa: CASSGQGAVTGELFF; CDR3nt: TGTGCCAGTAGTGGACAGGGGGCAGTCACCGGGGAGCTGTTTTTT
d_gene: TRBD2; abundance: NA; v_gene: TRBV7-9; j_gene: TRBJ2-1; CDR3aa: CASSLASGRNNEQFF; CDR3nt: TGTGCCAGCAGCTTAGCTAGCGGGAGGAACAATGAGCAGTTCTTC
d_gene: TRBD1; abundance: NA; v_gene: TRBV5-6; j_gene: TRBJ1-5; CDR3aa: CASSTGQGFRGNQPQHF; CDR3nt: TGTGCCAGCAGCACCGGACAGGGGTTTAGAGGCAATCAGCCCCAGCATTTT
d_gene: TRBD2; abundance: NA; v_gene: TRBV7-8; j_gene: TRBJ2-3; CDR3aa: CASSLTSGRGTDTQYF; CDR3nt: TGTGCCAGCAGCCTGACTAGCGGGAGAGGCACAGATACGCAGTATTTT
d_gene: NA; abundance: NA; v_gene: TRBV9; j_gene: TRBJ2-5; CDR3aa: CASSVQGWKETQYF; CDR3nt: TGTGCCAGCAGCGTACAGGGTTGGAAAGAGACCCAGTACTTC
d_gene: NA; abundance: NA; v_gene: TRBV5-8; j_gene: TRBJ2-2; CDR3aa: CASSLSEGLNTGELFF; CDR3nt: TGTGCCAGCAGCTTGTCGGAGGGCCTGAACACCGGGGAGCTGTTTTTT
d_gene: NA; abundance: NA; v_gene: TRBV28; j_gene: TRBJ2-1; CDR3aa: CASTLLGGTYNEQFF; CDR3nt: TGTGCCAGCACCTTGTTGGGCGGAACCTACAATGAGCAGTTCTTC
d_gene: NA; abundance: once; v_gene: TRBV5-1; j_gene: TRBJ1-4; CDR3aa: CASSLGSAGEKLFF; CDR3nt: TGCGCCAGCAGCTTAGGGAGCGCTGGCGAAAAACTGTTTTTT
d_gene: NA; abundance: once; v_gene: TRBV20-1; j_gene: TRBJ2-7; CDR3aa: CSASDPYEQYF; CDR3nt: TGCAGTGCCAGTGATCCCTACGAGCAGTACTTC
d_gene: NA; abundance: NA; v_gene: TRBV6-5; j_gene: TRBJ2-4; CDR3aa: CASSYSFINIQYF; CDR3nt: TGTGCCAGCAGTTACTCCTTTATAAACATTCAGTACTTC
d_gene: NA; abundance: NA; v_gene: TRBV28; j_gene: TRBJ2-2; CDR3aa: CASSRFTTGELFF; CDR3nt: TGTGCCAGCAGTCGATTTACCACCGGGGAGCTGTTTTTT
d_gene: TRBD1; abundance: NA; v_gene: TRBV7-2; j_gene: TRBJ2-1; CDR3aa: CASSRTGTGGYNEQFF; CDR3nt: TGTGCCAGCAGCCGTACCGGGACAGGGGGCTACAATGAGCAGTTCTTC
d_gene: NA; abundance: NA; v_gene: TRBV7-2; j_gene: TRBJ1-1; CDR3aa: CASSLTRTMNTEAFF; CDR3nt: TGTGCCAGCAGCTTAACCCGGACGATGAACACTGAAGCTTTCTTT
d_gene: NA; abundance: NA; v_gene: TRBV18; j_gene: TRBJ2-7; CDR3aa: CASSPGGLSEQYF; CDR3nt: TGTGCCAGCTCACCCGGAGGGTTGAGCGAGCAGTACTTC
d_gene: NA; abundance: NA; v_gene: TRBV5-1; j_gene: TRBJ1-3; CDR3aa: CASSLAQGWGGNTIYF; CDR3nt: TGCGCCAGCAGCTTGGCACAGGGATGGGGGGGAAACACCATATATTTT
d_gene: TRBD1; abundance: once; v_gene: TRBV6-6; j_gene: TRBJ1-4; CDR3aa: CASTPRDRAEKLFF; CDR3nt: TGTGCCAGCACTCCTAGGGACAGGGCTGAAAAACTGTTTTTT
d_gene: TRBD2; abundance: NA; v_gene: TRBV27; j_gene: TRBJ2-7; CDR3aa: CATHGLAGNSYEQYF; CDR3nt: TGTGCCACTCACGGGCTAGCGGGAAATTCCTACGAGCAGTACTTC
d_gene: NA; abundance: once; v_gene: TRBV7-9; j_gene: TRBJ2-7; CDR3aa: CASSPWSLEQYF; CDR3nt: TGTGCCAGCAGCCCATGGAGTCTCGAGCAGTACTTC
d_gene: TRBD1; abundance: NA; v_gene: TRBV4-3; j_gene: TRBJ2-2; CDR3aa: CASSMSRTGGFAGELFF; CDR3nt: TGCGCCAGCAGCATGAGTCGGACAGGGGGCTTCGCCGGGGAGCTGTTTTTT
d_gene: NA; abundance: NA; v_gene: TRBV19; j_gene: TRBJ1-3; CDR3aa: CASSRGMSSGNTIYF; CDR3nt: TGTGCCAGTAGTAGGGGGATGTCCTCTGGAAACACCATATATTTT
d_gene: TRBD2; abundance: once; v_gene: TRBV28; j_gene: TRBJ2-1; CDR3aa: CASRLGLADNEQFF; CDR3nt: TGTGCCAGTAGATTAGGACTAGCGGACAATGAGCAGTTCTTC
d_gene: NA; abundance: NA; v_gene: TRBV28; j_gene: TRBJ2-7; CDR3aa: CASSSHNYRGGDEQYF; CDR3nt: TGTGCCAGCAGTTCCCACAATTACAGGGGGGGAGACGAGCAGTACTTC
d_gene: NA; abundance: NA; v_gene: TRBV2; j_gene: TRBJ1-5; CDR3aa: CASSDIGRQPQHF; CDR3nt: TGTGCCAGCAGTGACATAGGACGTCAGCCCCAGCATTTT